The 27 T cell receptor beta chains below all came from one sample that was sequenced in a study of T cells after yellow fever vaccination (dated by TCRdb to the late 2010s). The treatment or condition label for this specimen denotes: live attenuated yellow fever vaccine strain. Libraries were made using 5' RACE. TCRdb shows the sequencer as Illumina HiSeq 2500. TCRdb redid the processing of the public reads, applying fastp at Q25 and MiXCR, and retained in-frame beta chains. Rows matching on CDR3 protein sequence are summarized as one entry with the most common DNA and genes. The sample has under 95,000 distinct CDR3 sequences on record, 7.3% of them singletons. Roughly 30% of the sample is in the top ten clones. Sequences were derived from CD8+ T cells sorted from PBMCs, sampled roughly 10 days after the first yellow fever vaccination. The receptors come from a man between 18 and 29 years old who received the YFV17D yellow fever vaccine.

The chain uses TRBV5-5 and TRBJ2-1; a weak D match, TRBD1 (6 bases). CDR3 length: 15 amino acids. V was shortened by 0 bases and J by 9 bases, with 16 bases between the two germline ends. Germline CDR1 and CDR2: SGHKS and YYEKEE (reference sequence). The CDR3 sequence: CASSLAPTGSPEQFF. The CDR3, as DNA: TGTGCCAGCAGCTTGGCTCCGACAGGCTCTCCTGAGCAGTTCTTC.

This clonotype was observed at least ten times. The CDR3 here is CASSLSGGPNNEQFF. CDR3 DNA: TGTGCCAGCAGTTTATCGGGAGGACCCAACAATGAGCAGTTCTTC. The gene calls are TRBV12-3 or TRBV12-4 and TRBJ2-1; 7 bases line up with TRBD2. CDR3 length equals 15 residues. V dropped 2 bases and J dropped 5; count of bases not matched to a gene: 6.

This clonotype was picked up many times. The chain couples TRBV10-3 to TRBJ2-7; no reliable D call. Trimming left V 3 bases short and J 3 bases short, with 18 bases between. This CDR3 comprises 16 residues. Looked up from germline, CDR1 is ENHRY and CDR2 is SYGVKD. In nucleotides, the CDR3 is TGTGCCATCAGTGAAGACGGCAGACACGGAATCTACGAGCAGTACTTC. Translated, it gives CAISEDGRHGIYEQYF.

In this sample, this clonotype turned up many times. This rearrangement joins TRBV2 to TRBJ1-2; possible D gene TRBD1, 6 bases. This CDR3 contains 14 residues. From germline, CDR1 is SNHLY and CDR2 FYNNEI. The germline V and J ends were trimmed by 4 bases and 3 bases, with 12 bases remaining between them. The CDR3 bases are TGTGCCAGCAGTGGATGGAGGGGGGACTATGGCTACACCTTC. The encoded protein is CASSGWRGDYGYTF.

This clonotype has at least ten counts. This chain links TRBV6-5 with TRBJ2-1, with D unclear. CDR3 length: 15 amino acids. The V gene lost 0 bases and the J gene lost 6 bases, with 12 bases spanning the gap. Germline V gives CDR1 MNHEY, CDR2 SVGAGI. The chain's CDR3 is CASSYSVASVNEQFF. In nucleotides, the CDR3 is TGTGCCAGCAGTTACTCGGTTGCCTCTGTCAATGAGCAGTTCTTC.

This clonotype was detected only once. A much larger clone lies a single base off, so this may be a read error. The chain combines TRBV12-3 or TRBV12-4 with TRBJ2-3, with TRBD2 identical over 8 bases. This CDR3 spans 15 amino acids. DNA for the CDR3: TGTTCCACAAGCCCGGGGGGGGGCAGAGTAGATACGCAGTATTTT. Protein sequence: CSTSPGGGRVDTQYF.

This clonotype was seen many times. The chain carries TRBV5-6 and TRBJ2-1, with D possibly matching TRBD1 (5 bases). Germline assignment: CDR1 SGHDT and CDR2 YYEEEE. V lost 0 bases, J lost 10 bases, and 11 bases lay in between. This CDR3 is built from 13 residues. CDR3 bases: TGTGCCAGCAGCTTGGGGGGCCCAAGCGAGCAGTTCTTC. It encodes CASSLGGPSEQFF.

Ten or more counts support this clonotype. V and J are TRBV6-5 and TRBJ1-5; 9 bases fit TRBD1. The ends lost 3 bases at V and 1 base at J; junction bases unmatched: 4. From germline, CDR1 is MNHEY and CDR2 SVGAGI. This CDR3 is 16 amino acids long. CDR3 nucleotide sequence: TGTGCCAGCAGTTATTCGACAGGGGGGAGCAATCAGCCCCAGCATTTT. It translates to CASSYSTGGSNQPQHF.

This clonotype came up many times. This chain uses TRBV7-6 with TRBJ2-1; D gene uncertain. V dropped 0 bases and J dropped 1 base, with 4 bases sitting between them. The CDR3 covers 14 residues. Germline values: CDR1 SGHVS, CDR2 FNYEAQ. The DNA for the CDR3 is TGTGCCAGCAGCTTAGCCGGATCCTACAATGAGCAGTTCTTC. Protein sequence: CASSLAGSYNEQFF.

This clonotype was observed a few times. The chain has TRBV2 and TRBJ2-5, with a tentative D call TRBD1 (6 bases). The V gene's germline CDR1 is SNHLY and CDR2 FYNNEI. Trimming took off 6 bases at V and 1 base at J, with 15 bases between the two ends. There are 15 residues in the CDR3. The CDR3 loop reads CASSPIGQLQETQYF. The CDR3 nucleotides read TGTGCCAGCAGCCCTATAGGACAGCTCCAAGAGACCCAGTACTTC.

This clonotype was seen many times. The chain couples TRBV12-3 or TRBV12-4 to TRBJ1-2; D gene ambiguous. The CDR3 runs 13 residues. V lost 3 bases and J lost 0, with 5 bases in between. In nucleotides, the CDR3 is TGTGCCAGCAGTTTTACCTCTAACTATGGCTACACCTTC. It is translated as CASSFTSNYGYTF.

This clonotype occurred many times. The chain couples TRBV25-1 to TRBJ2-1, with 13 bases that match TRBD2. Germline CDR1 and CDR2: MGHDK and SYGVNS. The CDR3 extends over 17 amino acids. Trimming at V came to 4 bases and at J to 3 bases, leaving 6 bases not matched to a gene. CDR3 bases: TGTGCCAGCAGTGGGACTAGCGGGGGAACAGTCTACAATGAGCAGTTCTTC. Its protein is CASSGTSGGTVYNEQFF.

This clonotype came up many times. This chain's CDR3 is CASRGGAGTDTQYF. DNA of the CDR3: TGTGCCAGCAGGGGGGGGGCCGGCACAGATACGCAGTATTTT. The V and J genes are TRBV27 and TRBJ2-3, with D maybe TRBD2 (7 bases). The CDR3 length is 14 residues. Germline V CDR1 and CDR2: MNHEY, SMNVEV (reference sequence). The V end was cut by 6 bases, the J end by 1 base, with 11 bases between.

There are many counts of this clonotype. The chain has TRBV29-1 and TRBJ2-7; D might be TRBD2 (6 bases). V lost 6 bases and J 5 bases, leaving 11 bases between the germline ends. Germline V gives CDR1 SQVTM, CDR2 ANQGSEA. The CDR3 loop spans 11 amino acids. The CDR3 nucleotides read TGCAGCGTACGGAGGGCCAACGAGCAGTACTTC. The encoded protein is CSVRRANEQYF.

This chain links TRBV7-9 with TRBJ2-3, with 9 bases matching TRBD2. The V and J ends lost 5 bases and 0 bases, in that order; junction bases with no gene match: 9. In germline, CDR1 is SEHNR, CDR2 FQNEAQ (reference sequence). The CDR3 has 17 residues. The CDR3 DNA sequence: TGTGCCAGCAGCCCCACCTCTAGCGGGGCTAGCACAGATACGCAGTATTTT. This translates into CASSPTSSGASTDTQYF.

This clonotype has a count of ten or more. V is TRBV18 and J is TRBJ2-5, with TRBD2 matching over 9 bases. Trimming cost V 0 bases and J 5 bases; bases outside gene matches: 7. Looked up from germline, CDR1 is KGHSH and CDR2 is LQKENI. This CDR3 is 16 amino acids long. CDR3 bases: TGTGCCAGCTCACCACCGGTTCTAGCGGGGAGGGAGACCCAGTACTTC. It is translated as CASSPPVLAGRETQYF.

The chain couples TRBV5-4 to TRBJ2-3; 10 bases align to TRBD1. After removal of 5 bases from V and 1 base from J, the junction contained 7 bases not matched to a gene. Germline V gene lookup returns CDR1 SGHNT and CDR2 YYREEE (reference sequence). There are 16 residues in the CDR3. CDR3 residues: CASRPDRGPGTDTQYF. As DNA, the CDR3 is TGTGCCAGCAGGCCTGACAGGGGGCCCGGCACAGATACGCAGTATTTT.

This clonotype was observed a few times. CDR3 sequence (DNA): TGCGCCAGCAGCCAAACCACCCAACGGAGGGTAGAGAATTCACCCCTCCACTTT. Its translation: CASSQTTQRRVENSPLHF. J is TRBJ1-6 and V is TRBV4-1; D unresolved. Germline V gene data show CDR1 as MGHRA and CDR2 as YSYEKL. The V and J ends lost 2 bases and 7 bases respectively, with 21 bases between them. The CDR3 totals 18 residues.

The chain couples TRBV11-2 to TRBJ2-4; D ambiguous. The CDR3 extends over 14 amino acids. Germline CDR1 reads SGHAT; CDR2 reads FQNNGV. The V end was cut by 3 bases, the J end by 0 bases, with 6 bases between. CDR3 sequence: CASSFHGAKNIQYF. The CDR3 DNA reads TGTGCCAGCAGCTTCCACGGAGCCAAAAACATTCAGTACTTC.

This clonotype was detected only a few times. This rearrangement joins TRBV7-2 to TRBJ2-7; TRBD2 agrees at 10 bases. Trimming cost V 5 bases and J 2 bases; bases outside gene matches: 6. There are 15 residues in the CDR3. Germline V CDR1 and CDR2: SGHTA, FQGNSA. This chain's CDR3 is CASSQSGGAAYEQYF. The CDR3 DNA follows: TGTGCCAGCAGCCAAAGCGGGGGGGCAGCCTACGAGCAGTACTTC.

Ten or more counts support this clonotype. At one of its ends the junction is not consistent with the germline gene, which may arise from a read error. The chain joins TRBV5-1 to TRBJ2-7; TRBD1 matches 11 bases. Germline V gene sequence: CDR1 SGHRS, CDR2 YFSETQ. The CDR3 is made up of 14 amino acids. CDR3 in DNA: TGCGTCAGCAGCTTGGGGACAGGGGGCTACGAGCAGTACTTC. Its protein product is CVSSLGTGGYEQYF.

The genes are TRBV20-1 and TRBJ1-1; a weak D match, TRBD1 (5 bases). CDR3 length equals 14 residues. V was trimmed by 2 bases and J by 10 bases, leaving 20 bases between them. Germline loops: CDR1 DFQATT, CDR2 SNEGSKA (reference sequence). CDR3 amino acids: CSARHPPGDLGAFF. In DNA form, the CDR3 reads TGCAGTGCTAGACACCCCCCGGGGGATCTCGGAGCTTTCTTT.

This clonotype was recorded a few times. The V call is TRBV28, the J call TRBJ1-1, with D maybe TRBD1 (5 bases). V lost 6 bases, J lost 2 bases, and 16 bases lay in between. CDR1 MDHEN and CDR2 SYDVKM come from the germline V gene. The CDR3 has 15 residues. In nucleotides, the CDR3 is TGTGCCAGCAGGCCCTCGGGGGGGAGTAACACTGAAGCTTTCTTT. As protein: CASRPSGGSNTEAFF. The full variable domain, with the rest looked up from reference TRBV28 and TRBJ1-1, is DVKVTQSSRYLVKRTGEKVFLECVQDMDHENMFWYRQDPGLGLRLIYFSYDVKMKEKGDIPEGYSVSREKKERFSLILESASTNQTSMYLCASRPSGGSNTEAFFGQGTRLTVV.

This clonotype has ten or more counts. The V gene is TRBV9, the J gene TRBJ2-3; no clear D gene. Germline CDR1 and CDR2: SGDLS and YYNGEE. The CDR3 is made up of 12 amino acids. The V gene lost 3 bases and the J gene lost 3 bases, with 5 bases spanning the gap. The CDR3 loop is CASSGYTDTQYF. CDR3 DNA sequence: TGTGCCAGCAGCGGTTATACAGATACGCAGTATTTT.

The CDR3 region is CSVADPNYGYTF. In DNA, the CDR3 is TGCAGCGTCGCCGATCCTAACTATGGCTACACCTTC. The J gene is TRBJ1-2, the V gene TRBV29-1; D is uncertain. The V end lost 6 bases, the J end lost 0 bases, and 8 bases lay between the germline ends. Germline V gives CDR1 SQVTM, CDR2 ANQGSEA. The CDR3 sequence is 12 residues long. The variable domain in full, completed from reference TRBV29-1 and TRBJ1-2, reads SAVISQKPSRDICQRGTSLTIQCQVDSQVTMMFWYRQQPGQSLTLIATANQGSEATYESGFVIDKFPISRPNLTFSTLTVSNMSPEDSSIYLCSVADPNYGYTFGSGTRLTVV.

There are many counts of this clonotype. The chain recombines TRBV7-3 with TRBJ2-2; 8 bases match TRBD2. V lost 1 base, J lost 4 bases, and 2 bases stayed unmatched. This CDR3 is 15 amino acids long. Germline lookup yields CDR1 SGHTA and CDR2 FQGTGA. CDR3 bases: TGTGCCAGCAGCTTAATTAGCGGGGTCACCGGGGAGCTGTTTTTT. Residues: CASSLISGVTGELFF.

This chain uses TRBV5-1 with TRBJ2-3; the D call may be TRBD1 or TRBD2 (6 bases each). Germline values: CDR1 SGHRS, CDR2 YFSETQ. The CDR3 covers 18 residues. The V gene lost 2 bases and the J gene lost 1 base, with 20 bases spanning the gap. The DNA of the CDR3 is TGCGCCAGCAGCTTTCGGGTCGGGGGCCGAAACCGCACAGATACGCAGTATTTT. It is translated as CASSFRVGGRNRTDTQYF.